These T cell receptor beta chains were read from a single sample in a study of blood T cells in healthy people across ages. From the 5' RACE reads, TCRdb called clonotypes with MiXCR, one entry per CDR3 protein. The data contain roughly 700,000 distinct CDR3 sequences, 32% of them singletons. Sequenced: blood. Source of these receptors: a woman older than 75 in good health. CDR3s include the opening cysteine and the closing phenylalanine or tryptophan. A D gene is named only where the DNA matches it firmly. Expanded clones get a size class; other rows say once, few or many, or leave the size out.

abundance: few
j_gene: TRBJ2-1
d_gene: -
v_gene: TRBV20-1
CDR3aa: CSAPVYGGRGNEQFF
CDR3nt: TGCAGTGCTCCCGTTTACGGAGGCCGGGGCAATGAGCAGTTCTTC

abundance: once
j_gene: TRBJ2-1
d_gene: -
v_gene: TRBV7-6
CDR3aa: CASSASLDEQFF
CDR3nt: TGTGCCAGCAGCGCTAGTCTGGATGAGCAGTTCTTC

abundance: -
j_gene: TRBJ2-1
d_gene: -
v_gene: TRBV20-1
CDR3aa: CSASKTPLQFF
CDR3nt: TGCAGTGCTAGTAAGACCCCACTGCAGTTCTTC

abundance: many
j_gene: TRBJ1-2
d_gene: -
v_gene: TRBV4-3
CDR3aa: CASSQGARDTVTSGYTF
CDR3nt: TGCGCCAGCAGCCAAGGGGCACGGGACACAGTAACGTCGGGCTACACCTTC

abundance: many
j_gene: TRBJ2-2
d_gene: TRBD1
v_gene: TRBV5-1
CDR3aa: CASSLDRGAGTGELFF
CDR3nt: TGCGCCAGCAGCCTAGACAGGGGCGCGGGAACCGGGGAGCTGTTTTTT

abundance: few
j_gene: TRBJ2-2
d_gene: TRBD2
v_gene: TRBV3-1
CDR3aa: CASRAIAGAGELFF
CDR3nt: TGTGCCAGCAGGGCGATTGCGGGAGCCGGGGAGCTGTTTTTT

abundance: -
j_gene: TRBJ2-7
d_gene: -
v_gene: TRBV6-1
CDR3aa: CASSSQPADTYEQYF
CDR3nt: TGTGCCAGCAGTTCCCAACCGGCAGATACCTACGAGCAGTACTTC

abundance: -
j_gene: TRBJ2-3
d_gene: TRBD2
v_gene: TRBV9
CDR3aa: CASSVLGTSGGAWDTQYF
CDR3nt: TGTGCCAGCAGCGTACTCGGGACTAGCGGGGGAGCGTGGGATACGCAGTATTTT

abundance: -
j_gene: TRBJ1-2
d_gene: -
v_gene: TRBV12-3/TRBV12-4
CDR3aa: CASSFQGPYGYTF
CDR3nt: TGTGCCAGCAGTTTTCAGGGCCCCTATGGCTACACCTTC

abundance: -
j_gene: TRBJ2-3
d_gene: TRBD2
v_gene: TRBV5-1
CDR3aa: CASSGIAGGGADTQYF
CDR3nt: TGCGCCAGCAGCGGAATAGCGGGGGGCGGTGCAGATACGCAGTATTTT

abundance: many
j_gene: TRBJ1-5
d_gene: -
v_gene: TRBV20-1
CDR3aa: CSAVKDTRNQPQHF
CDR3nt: TGCAGTGCCGTGAAGGACACGCGCAATCAGCCCCAGCATTTT

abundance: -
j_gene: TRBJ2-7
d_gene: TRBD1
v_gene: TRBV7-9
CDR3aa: CASSLHDRGVHEQYF
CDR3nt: TGTGCCAGCAGCTTACACGACAGGGGAGTCCACGAGCAGTACTTC

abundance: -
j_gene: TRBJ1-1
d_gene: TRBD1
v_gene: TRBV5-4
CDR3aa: CASSSHSRDRNTEAFF
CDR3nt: TGTGCCAGCAGCTCGCATAGCCGGGACAGGAACACTGAAGCTTTCTTT

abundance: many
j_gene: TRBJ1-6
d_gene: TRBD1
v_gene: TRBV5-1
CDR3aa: CASSSDRGQSPLHF
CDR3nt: TGCGCCAGCAGCTCAGACAGGGGTCAATCACCCCTCCACTTT

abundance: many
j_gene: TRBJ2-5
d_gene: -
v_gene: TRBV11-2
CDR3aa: CASSPGMETQYF
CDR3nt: TGTGCCAGCAGCCCAGGGATGGAGACCCAGTACTTC

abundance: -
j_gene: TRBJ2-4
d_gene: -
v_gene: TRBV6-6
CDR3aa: CASSNQLDNIQYF
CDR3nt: TGTGCCAGCAGTAACCAACTAGATAACATTCAGTACTTC

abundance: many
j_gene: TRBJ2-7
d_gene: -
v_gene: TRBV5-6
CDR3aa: CATRGQGSYEQYF
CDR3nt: TGTGCCACAAGAGGGCAGGGGTCCTACGAGCAGTACTTC

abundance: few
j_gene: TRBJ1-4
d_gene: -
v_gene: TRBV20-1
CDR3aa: CSARDRWRGDEKLFF
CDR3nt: TGCAGTGCTAGAGATCGGTGGAGGGGGGATGAAAAACTGTTTTTT

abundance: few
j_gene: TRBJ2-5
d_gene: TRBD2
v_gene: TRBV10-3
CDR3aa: CAISRSGGGQETQYF
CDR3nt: TGTGCCATCAGCCGTAGCGGGGGTGGTCAAGAGACCCAGTACTTC

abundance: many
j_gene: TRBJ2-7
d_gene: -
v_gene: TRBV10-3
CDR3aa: CAVRDRFYEQYF
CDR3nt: TGTGCCGTCCGAGACCGGTTCTACGAGCAGTACTTC

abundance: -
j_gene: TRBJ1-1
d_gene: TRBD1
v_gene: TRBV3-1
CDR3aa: CASRRTTRGLNTEAFF
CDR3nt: TGTGCCAGCAGACGAACCACCAGGGGGTTGAACACTGAAGCTTTCTTT

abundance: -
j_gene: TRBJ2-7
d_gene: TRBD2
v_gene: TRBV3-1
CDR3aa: CASSPSGGLYEQYF
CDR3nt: TGTGCCAGCAGCCCAAGCGGGGGACTCTACGAGCAGTACTTC

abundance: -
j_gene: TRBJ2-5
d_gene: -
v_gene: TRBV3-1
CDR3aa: CASSHRAGPVGTQYF
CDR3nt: TGTGCCAGCAGCCATAGGGCAGGGCCGGTCGGGACCCAGTACTTC

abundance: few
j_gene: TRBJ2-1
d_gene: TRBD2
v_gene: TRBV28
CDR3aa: CASRLSGGDGEQFF
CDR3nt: TGTGCCAGCAGGCTAAGCGGGGGGGATGGTGAGCAGTTCTTC

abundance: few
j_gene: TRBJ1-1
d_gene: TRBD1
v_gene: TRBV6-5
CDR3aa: CASSGQGARTEAFF
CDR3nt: TGTGCCAGCAGTGGACAGGGGGCACGAACTGAAGCTTTCTTT

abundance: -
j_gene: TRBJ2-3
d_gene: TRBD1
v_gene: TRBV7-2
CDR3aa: CASRPTGGAEDTQYF
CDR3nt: TGTGCCAGCAGACCGACAGGGGGCGCGGAAGATACGCAGTATTTT

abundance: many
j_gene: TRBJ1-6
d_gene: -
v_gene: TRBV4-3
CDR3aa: CASSQVGQLKPLHF
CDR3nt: TGCGCCAGCAGCCAAGTTGGTCAGCTCAAGCCCCTCCACTTT

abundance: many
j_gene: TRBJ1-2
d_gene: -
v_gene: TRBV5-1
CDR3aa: CASTDPGVYGYTF
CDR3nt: TGCGCCAGCACCGATCCGGGCGTTTATGGCTACACCTTC

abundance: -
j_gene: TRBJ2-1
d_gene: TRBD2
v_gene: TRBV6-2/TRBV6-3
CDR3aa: CASSSSGRPYNEQFF
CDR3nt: TGTGCCAGCAGTTCTAGCGGGAGGCCCTACAATGAGCAGTTCTTC

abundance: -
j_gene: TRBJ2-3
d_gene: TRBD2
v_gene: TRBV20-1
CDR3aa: CSARVGSGGDTQYF
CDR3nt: TGCAGTGCTAGAGTCGGTAGCGGGGGTGATACGCAGTATTTT

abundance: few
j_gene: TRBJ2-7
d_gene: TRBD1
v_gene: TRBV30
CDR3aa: CAWSVRRFGDRGVVEQYF
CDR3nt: TGTGCCTGGAGCGTAAGGCGGTTTGGGGACAGGGGGGTTGTCGAGCAGTACTTC

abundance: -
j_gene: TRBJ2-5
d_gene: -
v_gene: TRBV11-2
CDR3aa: CASSRFQGGVGSLGQYF
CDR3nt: TGTGCCAGCAGCCGTTTCCAGGGCGGGGTCGGTTCGCTGGGGCAGTACTTC

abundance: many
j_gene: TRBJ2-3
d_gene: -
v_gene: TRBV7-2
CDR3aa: CASSSVRGSTDTQYF
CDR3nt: TGTGCCAGCAGCTCAGTGAGGGGGAGCACAGATACGCAGTATTTT

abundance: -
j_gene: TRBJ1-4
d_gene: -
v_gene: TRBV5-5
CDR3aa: CASSLDGTVNEKLFF
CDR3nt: TGTGCCAGCAGCTTGGACGGGACGGTGAATGAAAAACTGTTTTTT

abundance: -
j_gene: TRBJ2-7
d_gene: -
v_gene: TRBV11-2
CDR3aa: CASSSEAARGTEQYF
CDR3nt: TGTGCCAGCAGCTCAGAGGCAGCCAGGGGAACCGAGCAGTACTTC

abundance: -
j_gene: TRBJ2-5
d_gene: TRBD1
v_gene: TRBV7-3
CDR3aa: CASSLSGTGGSETQYF
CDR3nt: TGTGCCAGCAGCTTAAGTGGGACAGGGGGCTCAGAGACCCAGTACTTC

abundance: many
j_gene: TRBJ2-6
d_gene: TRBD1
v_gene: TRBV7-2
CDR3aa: CASSLGTGYTGANVLTF
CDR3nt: TGTGCCAGCAGCCTTGGGACAGGGTATACTGGGGCCAACGTCCTGACTTTC

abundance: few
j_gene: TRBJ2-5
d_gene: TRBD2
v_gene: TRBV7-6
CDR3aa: CASSLGDGLAGDNEQYF
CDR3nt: TGTGCCAGCAGCCTAGGGGATGGACTAGCGGGGGACAATGAGCAGTACTTC